A single sample is the source of the 7 T cell receptor beta chains below, sequenced in a study of neurological immune-mediated disorders. TCRdb passed the 5' RACE reads through MiXCR, listing each CDR3 protein once. The sample has about 74,000 distinct CDR3 sequences, less than 5.5% seen once. The sample consisted of PBMCs. Every receptor here comes from a man aged 18 to 29 with multiple sclerosis.

In this sample, this clonotype turned up many times. At one of its ends the junction is not consistent with the germline gene, which may arise from a read error. V usage is TRBV25-1 and J usage is TRBJ1-2; D is unresolved. CDR3 length: 13 residues. The germline gives CDR1 MGHDK, CDR2 SYGVNS. The DNA of the CDR3 is TGTGCCAGCAGTGAACAGCTTGCCTATCGCTACACCTTC. The encoded protein is CASSEQLAYRYTF.

This clonotype was recorded at least ten times. This chain uses TRBV7-2 with TRBJ1-2; D possibly corresponds to TRBD1 (6 bases). The V and J ends lost 5 bases and 2 bases respectively, with 12 bases between them. Germline V lookup: CDR1 SGHTA, CDR2 FQGNSA. There are 14 residues in the CDR3. CDR3: CASSLKGVNYGYTF. CDR3 in DNA: TGTGCCAGCAGCCTTAAGGGGGTAAACTATGGCTACACCTTC. Based on the CDR3 plus reference TRBV7-2 and TRBJ1-2, the full variable domain is GAGVSQSPSNKVTEKGKDVELRCDPISGHTALYWYRQSLGQGLEFLIYFQGNSAPDKSGLPSDRFSAERTGGSVSTLTIQRTQQEDSAVYLCASSLKGVNYGYTFGSGTRLTVV.

Note on this clonotype: A much larger clone is a single base away; this may be a read error. In DNA form, the CDR3 reads TGTGCCAGCAGTTTCTGGACTAGAGGCACAGATACGCAGTATTTT. It codes for CASSFWTRGTDTQYF. This chain uses TRBV6-5 with TRBJ2-3; 7 positions agree with TRBD2. CDR3 length equals 15 residues. With 4 bases clipped from V and 1 base from J, the junction kept 5 bases outside the gene matches. Germline V gives CDR1 MNHEY, CDR2 SVGAGI.

The rearrangement joins TRBV24-1 to TRBJ2-7; the match to TRBD1 covers 8 bases. The CDR3 spans 15 residues. V lost 3 bases and J lost 7; bases outside the gene matches: 10. The V gene's germline CDR1 is KGHDR and CDR2 SFDVKD. CDR3 sequence reads: CATSDPGQGNGEQYF. In nucleotides, the CDR3 is TGTGCCACCAGTGATCCAGGACAGGGTAACGGTGAGCAGTACTTC.

Many counts were recorded for this clonotype. V is TRBV28 and J is TRBJ2-1, with 9 nucleotides matching TRBD2. The germline V gene has CDR1 MDHEN and CDR2 SYDVKM. Trimming cost V 6 bases and J 0 bases; bases outside gene matches: 21. The CDR3 extends over 21 amino acids. The chain's CDR3 is CASRGRPNLLAGLDSYNEQFF. As DNA, the CDR3 is TGTGCCAGCAGGGGTCGGCCTAACCTTCTAGCGGGACTAGACTCCTACAATGAGCAGTTCTTC.

The table lists this clonotype with many counts. The CDR3, as DNA: TGCAGTGCCACAGGGGGCGCTGGAAACACCATATATTTT. This encodes CSATGGAGNTIYF. The chain uses TRBV20-1 and TRBJ1-3; 9 bases match TRBD1. The germline CDR1 and CDR2 sequences are DFQATT and SNEGSKA (reference sequence). CDR3 length equals 13 residues. Trimming removed 6 bases from V and 2 bases from J; junction bases left unmatched: 2.

Ten or more counts support this clonotype. V gene TRBV5-5 combines with J gene TRBJ2-7, with D hard to call. The CDR3 is made up of 13 amino acids. Germline CDR1 is SGHKS and CDR2 is YYEKEE (reference sequence). V shed 0 bases and J shed 2 bases, with 6 bases lying between them. DNA of the CDR3: TGTGCCAGCAGCTTGGGGTGGGCCTACGAGCAGTACTTC. It translates to CASSLGWAYEQYF.